What follows are 27 T cell receptor beta chains derived from one specimen sequenced in a study of shared clonotypes between healthy human individuals. Data came from immunoSEQ multiplex PCR; TCRdb stores just in-frame clones and leaves some out. The sample carries roughly 2,000,000 clones, 80% to 95% recorded once. The naive CD8 subset, CD45RO-negative cells positively selected for CCR7, excluded terminally differentiated effector memory CD45RA+ cells. The sample consisted of naive CD8+ T cells from PBMCs. These TCRs come from a man between 18 and 29 years old in good health. Some clones in this sample may be carry-over from other donors' samples.

The rearrangement joins TRBV27 to TRBJ2-5; D possibly uses TRBD1 or TRBD2 (5 bases each). The CDR3 has 13 residues. Germline V CDR1 and CDR2: MNHEY, SMNVEV (reference sequence). V shed 7 bases and J shed 5 bases, with 14 bases lying between them. The chain's CDR3 is CASTLSWGETQYF. The DNA of the CDR3 is TGTGCCAGCACTCTAAGTTGGGGGGAGACCCAGTACTTC.

The chain uses TRBV29-1 and TRBJ2-7; D is undetermined. The CDR3 spans 13 residues. Trimming cost V 2 bases and J 1 base, with 9 bases left between them. From germline, CDR1 is SQVTM and CDR2 ANQGSEA. CDR3 residues: CSVEKDGSYEQYF. CDR3 nucleotides: TGCAGCGTTGAAAAGGACGGTTCCTACGAGCAGTACTTC.

The V and J genes are TRBV4-3 and TRBJ2-1; 14 bases match TRBD2. V lost 0 bases, J lost 7 bases, and 8 bases stayed unmatched. CDR1 is LGHNA, CDR2 YSLEER, per germline. This CDR3 comprises 18 residues. The CDR3 sequence: CASSQEFSGLAGENEQFF. In nucleotides, the CDR3 is TGCGCCAGCAGCCAAGAATTCTCGGGACTAGCGGGAGAAAATGAGCAGTTCTTC.

This sequence joins TRBV5-6 and TRBJ2-7; D gene ambiguous. The CDR3 is made up of 16 amino acids. Germline loops: CDR1 SGHDT, CDR2 YYEEEE. V lost 1 base and J lost 0, with 14 bases in between. CDR3 sequence reads: CASSLSSSRNSYEQYF. CDR3 DNA: TGTGCCAGCAGCTTGAGTAGTTCCAGGAACTCCTACGAGCAGTACTTC.

The table lists this clone with a count of one. This CDR3 is CASSNFRWFRQPQHF. The CDR3 coding sequence is TGTGCCAGCAGCAATTTTAGATGGTTTCGTCAGCCCCAGCATTTT. V gene TRBV21-1 combines with J gene TRBJ1-5. TRBV21-1 is a recognized pseudogene. The CDR3 sequence is 15 residues long.

The V and J genes are TRBV28 and TRBJ2-7; 10 bases are a match to TRBD1. V trimming: 6 bases; J trimming: 2 bases; junction bases outside the gene matches: 19. The length of the CDR3 is 19 residues. Germline CDR1 is MDHEN and CDR2 is SYDVKM. The CDR3 coding sequence is TGTGCCAGCAGCCACCGAGGGACAGGGGTAAGAGGCCCCCCCTACGAGCAGTACTTC. Encoded protein: CASSHRGTGVRGPPYEQYF.

This clone has a single count. The chain links TRBV7-9 to TRBJ2-1, with D perhaps matching TRBD2 (6 bases). This CDR3 has 14 residues. Trimming removed 5 bases from V and 10 bases from J, with 18 bases in between. Germline V gives CDR1 SEHNR, CDR2 FQNEAQ (reference sequence). CDR3 sequence reads: CASSALGILAEQFF. CDR3 in DNA: TGTGCCAGCAGCGCGCTAGGGATCCTAGCGGAGCAGTTCTTC. Full variable domain (remainder filled in from reference TRBV7-9 and TRBJ2-1): DTGVSQNPRHKITKRGQNVTFRCDPISEHNRLYWYRQTLGQGPEFLTYFQNEAQLEKSRLLSDRFSAERPKGSFSTLEIQRTEQGDSAMYLCASSALGILAEQFFGPGTRLTVL.

J is TRBJ2-7 and V is TRBV10-3; 12 nucleotides match TRBD2. This CDR3 is built from 14 residues. The germline CDR1 and CDR2 sequences are ENHRY and SYGVKD. V lost 4 bases and J lost 4; bases outside the gene matches: 2. The DNA of the CDR3 is TGTGCCATCAGTGGTCTAGCGGGAGGGTACGAGCAGTACTTC. Translation: CAISGLAGGYEQYF.

The chain couples TRBV28 to TRBJ1-1; 8 nucleotides match TRBD1. Germline assignment: CDR1 MDHEN and CDR2 SYDVKM. The CDR3 runs to 15 residues. The V segment lost 6 bases and the J segment 5 bases; nucleotides outside the gene matches: 11. Here the CDR3 reads CASSGHEGQETEAFF. The CDR3 DNA is TGTGCCAGCAGCGGGCATGAGGGACAGGAGACTGAAGCTTTCTTT. Supplemented by reference TRBV28 and TRBJ1-1, the full variable domain reads DVKVTQSSRYLVKRTGEKVFLECVQDMDHENMFWYRQDPGLGLRLIYFSYDVKMKEKGDIPEGYSVSREKKERFSLILESASTNQTSMYLCASSGHEGQETEAFFGQGTRLTVV.

The V call is TRBV25-1, the J call TRBJ2-1; D is undetermined. V lost 3 bases and J lost 8, with 8 bases in between. The germline V gene has CDR1 MGHDK and CDR2 SYGVNS. The CDR3 is 12 residues long. CDR3 coding DNA: TGTGCCAGCAGTGAGATTGGGGATGAGCAGTTCTTC. Its protein is CASSEIGDEQFF.

The chain employs TRBV9 and TRBJ2-5; D is possibly TRBD1 (5 bases). V gave up 2 bases and J gave up 2 bases, with 7 bases separating them. The germline V gene has CDR1 SGDLS and CDR2 YYNGEE. The CDR3 is 13 amino acids. Here the CDR3 reads CASSVQGQETQYF. The CDR3 DNA follows: TGTGCCAGCAGCGTGCAGGGACAAGAGACCCAGTACTTC.

This clone is a singleton in its sample. The J gene is TRBJ2-5, the V gene TRBV5-6, with D unclear. The closer fit of TRBJ2-7 to the DNA end suggests the J call may be wrong. The V gene's germline CDR1 is SGHDT and CDR2 YYEEEE. The CDR3 covers 13 residues. CDR3 loop: CASSLITAYEQYF. The DNA for the CDR3 is TGTGCCAGCAGCTTGATTACCGCCTACGAGCAGTACTTC.

V usage is TRBV7-9 and J usage is TRBJ2-2, with 10 bases aligning to TRBD2. The trim removed 4 bases at V and 4 bases at J, leaving 3 bases unmatched. This CDR3 has 15 residues. The germline CDR1 and CDR2 sequences are SEHNR and FQNEAQ (reference sequence). Here the CDR3 DNA reads TGTGCCAGCAGCTCCACTAGCGGGACCACCGGGGAGCTGTTTTTT. The encoded protein is CASSSTSGTTGELFF. Combining the CDR3 with reference TRBV7-9 and TRBJ2-2 gives the whole variable domain DTGVSQNPRHKITKRGQNVTFRCDPISEHNRLYWYRQTLGQGPEFLTYFQNEAQLEKSRLLSDRFSAERPKGSFSTLEIQRTEQGDSAMYLCASSSTSGTTGELFFGEGSRLTVL.

This clone was picked up one time. The chain employs TRBV2 and TRBJ1-2; weak D call: TRBD1 (5 bases). The V gene lost 10 bases and the J gene lost 4 bases, with 16 bases spanning the gap. This CDR3 contains 13 residues. Per germline, CDR1 SNHLY and CDR2 FYNNEI. The CDR3 bases are TGTGCCACCATCGACAGTTTGTCCTATGGCTACACCTTC. It codes for CATIDSLSYGYTF.

This chain joins TRBV6-1 and TRBJ2-2; D gene uncertain. The germline V gene has CDR1 MNHNS and CDR2 SASEGT. CDR3 length: 12 amino acids. V gave up 6 bases and J gave up 3 bases, with 5 bases separating them. The CDR3 DNA reads as TGTGCCAGCAGAAGACACACCGGGGAGCTGTTTTTT. Residues: CASRRHTGELFF.

The CDR3 loop is CASSMGLAGGPGNEQFF. In nucleotides, the CDR3 is TGTGCCAGCAGCATGGGACTAGCGGGAGGGCCCGGCAATGAGCAGTTCTTC. The V and J genes are TRBV7-6 and TRBJ2-1, with TRBD2 matching over 16 bases. CDR1 and CDR2 from the germline V gene are SGHVS and FNYEAQ. Trimming took 5 bases from V and 6 from J; bases not matched to a gene: 7. The CDR3 loop spans 17 amino acids.

V is TRBV4-3 and J is TRBJ2-5; 15 bases agree with TRBD2. V dropped 1 base and J dropped 5; count of bases not matched to a gene: 5. Germline assignment: CDR1 LGHNA and CDR2 YSLEER. This CDR3 spans 17 amino acids. The DNA of the CDR3 is TGCGCCAGCAGCCAAGGGACTAGCGGGAGGGTTTCGGAGACCCAGTACTTC. Protein sequence: CASSQGTSGRVSETQYF.

The genes are TRBV9 and TRBJ1-1; possible D gene TRBD1, 5 bases. Looked up from germline, CDR1 is SGDLS and CDR2 is YYNGEE. This CDR3 comprises 13 residues. Trimming cost V 3 bases and J 3 bases, with 9 bases left between them. The CDR3 region is CASSGPGDTEAFF. DNA for the CDR3: TGTGCCAGCAGCGGCCCGGGGGACACTGAAGCTTTCTTT.

The chain joins TRBV7-6 to TRBJ2-2, with D possibly being TRBD1 (5 bases). Trimming removed 2 bases at V and 3 bases at J, with 13 bases between. The CDR3 length is 16 residues. Germline V gene lookup returns CDR1 SGHVS and CDR2 FNYEAQ. CDR3 protein: CASSLTQGSYTGELFF. The CDR3 region has the DNA TGTGCCAGCAGCTTAACCCAGGGCTCCTACACCGGGGAGCTGTTTTTT.

The CDR3 here is CAISELGHNEQFF. Written as DNA, the CDR3 is TGTGCCATCAGTGAGCTAGGACACAATGAGCAGTTCTTC. The rearrangement uses TRBV10-3 and TRBJ2-1; D remains unclear. The V gene lost 2 bases and the J gene lost 5 bases, with 7 bases spanning the gap. The germline CDR1 and CDR2 sequences are ENHRY and SYGVKD. The CDR3 totals 13 residues.

The chain uses TRBV6-4 and TRBJ2-7, with 14 nucleotides matching TRBD2. J lost 3 bases, V lost 6 bases, and 1 base had no gene match. The germline gives CDR1 MRHNA, CDR2 SNTAGT. This CDR3 has 14 amino acids. CDR3 DNA: TGTGCCAGCAGGGGACTAGCGGGAGACTACGAGCAGTACTTC. This sequence encodes CASRGLAGDYEQYF.

This clone was counted once. V gene TRBV6-1 combines with J gene TRBJ2-5, with TRBD2 matching 11 bases. With 2 bases clipped from V and 3 bases from J, the junction kept 5 bases outside the gene matches. This CDR3 has 16 amino acids. Germline-derived CDR1 and CDR2 are MNHNS and SASEGT. CDR3 coding DNA: TGTGCCAGCAGTGAACCACTAGCGGGAGTCGAAGAGACCCAGTACTTC. It translates to CASSEPLAGVEETQYF.

The V call is TRBV29-1, the J call TRBJ2-7; 7 bases are shared with TRBD2. Trimming at V came to 3 bases and at J to 5 bases, leaving 7 bases not matched to a gene. The CDR3 spans 13 residues. Germline values: CDR1 SQVTM, CDR2 ANQGSEA. The CDR3 nucleotides read TGCAGCGTTGAGGGAGCGGGGCCCAACGAGCAGTACTTC. The encoded protein is CSVEGAGPNEQYF.

This chain connects TRBV5-8 to TRBJ1-2; D is unclear. The CDR3 covers 15 residues. The germline CDR1 and CDR2 sequences are SGHTS and YDEGEE. The V gene lost 2 bases and the J gene lost 4 bases, with 15 bases spanning the gap. The CDR3 bases are TGTGCCAGCAGCTTCACGCGGGAGAGGGCCTATGGCTACACCTTC. Translating it yields CASSFTRERAYGYTF. Variable domain in full (rest from reference TRBV5-8 and TRBJ1-2): EAGVTQSPTHLIKTRGQQATLRCSPISGHTSVYWYQQALGLGLQFLLWYDEGEERNRGNFPPRFSGRQFPNYSSELNVNALELEDSALYLCASSFTRERAYGYTFGSGTRLTVV.

This sequence joins TRBV27 and TRBJ1-2; possible D gene TRBD1, 5 bases. V was pared by 5 bases and J by 4 bases, with 11 bases between. The germline V gene encodes CDR1 MNHEY and CDR2 SMNVEV (reference sequence). This CDR3 region has 13 residues. As DNA, the CDR3 is TGTGCCAGCAGTATCAGGGTGGGCTATGGCTACACCTTC. It yields the protein CASSIRVGYGYTF.

Concerning this clone itself: Distinct nucleotide sequences in the sample also encode this CDR3. This chain uses TRBV7-8 with TRBJ2-1; a weak D match, TRBD2 (5 bases). V lost 2 bases and J lost 0, with 8 bases in between. Germline V gene lookup returns CDR1 SGHVS and CDR2 FQNEAQ. This CDR3 is 15 amino acids long. The CDR3 reads CASSLSGSSYNEQFF. CDR3 DNA sequence: TGTGCCAGCAGCTTAAGCGGCAGCTCCTACAATGAGCAGTTCTTC.

This chain joins TRBV15 and TRBJ2-1; 12 bases map to TRBD2. CDR1 is LNHNV, CDR2 YYDKDF, per germline (reference sequence). The CDR3 sequence is 16 residues long. V shed 5 bases and J 5 bases; nucleotides not matched to a gene: 7. The CDR3 here is CATSGRTSGNHNEQFF. The CDR3 coding sequence is TGTGCCACCAGCGGACGGACTAGCGGGAACCACAATGAGCAGTTCTTC.